This T cell receptor beta chain is from a study of T cells in Graves' hyperthyroidism and ophthalmopathy. The TCR beta CDR3 regions underwent amplification using RNA transcripts as the source. First-round RT-PCR with HTBI primers amplified the TCR CDR3 region. TCRdb passed the multiplex PCR reads through MiXCR, listing each CDR3 protein once. The sample holds roughly 710,000 distinct CDR3 sequences, under 45% seen once. This clonotype appeared a few times. This CDR3 contains 16 residues. Trimming pared 6 bases from V and 1 base from J, leaving 15 bases between. J is TRBJ2-2 and V is TRBV12-3 or TRBV12-4; weak D call: TRBD2 (6 bases). The clonotype originates from a woman in her thirties or forties with Graves' hyperthyroidism. Material for sequencing was blood. Written as DNA, the CDR3 is TGTGCCAGCAGCAAGCGGGCAAACCGGAACACCGGGGAGCTGTTTTTT. Protein: CASSKRANRNTGELFF.